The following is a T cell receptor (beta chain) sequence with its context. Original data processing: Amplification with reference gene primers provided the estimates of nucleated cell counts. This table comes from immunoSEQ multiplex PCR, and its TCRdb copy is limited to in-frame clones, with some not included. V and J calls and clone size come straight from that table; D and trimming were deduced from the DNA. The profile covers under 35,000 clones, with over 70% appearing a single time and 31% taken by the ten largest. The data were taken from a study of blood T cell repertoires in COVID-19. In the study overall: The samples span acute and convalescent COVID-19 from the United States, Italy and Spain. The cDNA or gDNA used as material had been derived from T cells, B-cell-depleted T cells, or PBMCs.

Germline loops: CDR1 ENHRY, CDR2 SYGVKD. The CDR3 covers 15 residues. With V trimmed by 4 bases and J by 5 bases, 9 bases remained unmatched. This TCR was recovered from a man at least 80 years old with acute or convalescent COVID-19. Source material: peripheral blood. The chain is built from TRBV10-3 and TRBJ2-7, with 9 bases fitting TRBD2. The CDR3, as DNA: TGTGCCATCAGTGTTGATGCGGGAGGGCCCCACGAGCAGTACTTC. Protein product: CAISVDAGGPHEQYF.